The 5 T cell receptor beta chains below come from one sample, sequenced in a study of blood T cells in healthy people across ages. Primed by a sample-barcoded 5' primer and a J-beta primer mix, a second PCR proceeded for about 7 to 11 cycles. Using its own MiXCR run on the 5' RACE reads, TCRdb lists one record per CDR3 protein. The data contain approximately 600,000 distinct CDR3 sequences, around 54% of them seen just once; the ten biggest clones take up around 37%. The sequenced sample consisted of blood. These receptors were collected from a man aged 60 to 75 in good health.

V gene TRBV20-1 combines with J gene TRBJ2-7; perhaps D is TRBD1 or TRBD2 (5 bases each). This CDR3 is 13 amino acids long. The germline V gene has CDR1 DFQATT and CDR2 SNEGSKA (reference sequence). Trimming took off 3 bases at V and 6 bases at J, with 15 bases between the two ends. This chain's CDR3 is CSARRGGAREQYF. The CDR3 DNA reads TGCAGTGCTAGGAGGGGTGGGGCGCGCGAGCAGTACTTC.

This clonotype has more than one count but fewer than ten. The rearrangement uses TRBV12-3 or TRBV12-4 and TRBJ2-4, with D possibly matching TRBD1 (7 bases). The CDR3 consists of 13 residues. Trimming left V 11 bases short and J 4 bases short, with 15 bases between. Here the CDR3 reads CAPGGSLKNIQYF. For the CDR3, the DNA is TGTGCCCCAGGGGGGAGCCTAAAAAACATTCAGTACTTC.

In this sample, this clonotype turned up many times. The rearrangement uses TRBV7-2 and TRBJ2-7; D is perhaps TRBD1 (6 bases). Germline-derived CDR1 and CDR2 are SGHTA and FQGNSA. The V end was cut by 4 bases, the J end by 3 bases, with 10 bases between. The CDR3 consists of 13 residues. The CDR3 sequence is CASSYTGSYEQYF. CDR3 sequence (DNA): TGTGCCAGCAGCTACACAGGGAGCTACGAGCAGTACTTC.

This sequence joins TRBV5-5 and TRBJ1-4; D gene ambiguous. CDR3 length: 14 residues. Germline V lookup: CDR1 SGHKS, CDR2 YYEKEE (reference sequence). Trimming removed 0 bases at V and 12 bases at J, with 15 bases between. The CDR3 reads CASSLDGRGEELFF. DNA for the CDR3: TGTGCCAGCAGCTTGGACGGGAGAGGCGAAGAACTGTTTTTT.

The genes are TRBV29-1 and TRBJ2-7; D remains ambiguous. V dropped 3 bases and J dropped 2 bases, with 14 bases sitting between them. The germline V gene has CDR1 SQVTM and CDR2 ANQGSEA. The CDR3 consists of 14 residues. CDR3: CSVDGYRATYEQYF. In DNA, the CDR3 is TGCAGCGTTGATGGTTACCGGGCCACCTACGAGCAGTACTTC.